A single sample is the source of the 30 T cell receptor beta chains below, sequenced in a study of a mutant IDH1 vaccine in newly diagnosed glioma. Generated by immunoSEQ multiplex PCR, the TCRdb table keeps only in-frame clones and is missing some. The table lists 25,000 or so clones, roughly 83% of them singletons. Their target antigens are unknown. Time point denoted: week 47, end of study. With topical imiquimod, each dose of the vaccine consisted of 300 ug of mutant IDH1 20-mer peptide. The sample in question was PBMCs, obtained from a glioma patient whose treatment included an IDH1 peptide vaccine. The receptor set was obtained from a man in his forties with glioma.

The chain employs TRBV19 and TRBJ1-2; D remains unclear. Germline loops: CDR1 LNHDA, CDR2 SQIVND (reference sequence). V lost 5 bases to trimming and J lost 4 bases, with 11 bases between them. The CDR3 sequence is 13 residues long. CDR3 loop: CASSDRPLYGYTF. DNA of the CDR3: TGTGCCAGTAGTGACCGGCCCCTCTATGGCTACACCTTC.

The chain carries TRBV7-2 and TRBJ2-5; D uncertain. The V and J ends lost 2 bases and 5 bases respectively, with 3 bases between them. This CDR3 is built from 11 residues. Germline values: CDR1 SGHTA, CDR2 FQGNSA. The CDR3 loop reads CASSLTETQYF. The CDR3 nucleotides are TGTGCCAGCAGCTTAACCGAGACCCAGTACTTC.

CDR3 residues: CSVNGLAGTYEQYF. CDR3 coding DNA: TGCAGCGTTAATGGGCTAGCGGGAACCTACGAGCAGTACTTC. This chain uses TRBV29-1 with TRBJ2-7; the match to TRBD2 covers 9 bases. From germline, CDR1 is SQVTM and CDR2 ANQGSEA. The CDR3 is 14 amino acids. Trimming took 5 bases from V and 2 from J; bases not matched to a gene: 7.

This clone was found once. The V and J genes are TRBV5-1 and TRBJ1-5, with D uncertain. In germline, CDR1 is SGHRS, CDR2 YFSETQ. The CDR3 covers 15 residues. Trimming shortened V by 4 bases and J by 3 bases, and 14 bases separated the two germline ends. CDR3 sequence (DNA): TGCGCCAGCAGCCCATTGGGGAGCATCAATCAGCCCCAGCATTTT. Its protein is CASSPLGSINQPQHF.

This clone was detected a few times. The rearrangement uses TRBV5-5 and TRBJ2-3; 9 bases align to TRBD2. The CDR3 is 16 residues long. Germline lookup yields CDR1 SGHKS and CDR2 YYEKEE (reference sequence). V was pared by 2 bases and J by 3 bases, with 7 bases of the junction left unmatched. CDR3 region: CASSFTSGRTTDTQYF. In nucleotides, the CDR3 is TGTGCCAGCAGCTTTACGAGCGGGAGGACGACAGATACGCAGTATTTT.

V and J are TRBV25-1 and TRBJ1-2; 7 bases agree with TRBD1. With 2 bases clipped from V and 3 bases from J, the junction kept 3 bases outside the gene matches. This CDR3 is 14 amino acids long. Looked up from germline, CDR1 is MGHDK and CDR2 is SYGVNS. The CDR3 bases are TGTGCCAGCAGTGAACAGGGGGTATACTATGGCTACACCTTC. This gives the protein CASSEQGVYYGYTF.

This chain joins TRBV5-1 and TRBJ2-3; 8 positions match TRBD1. The CDR3 covers 17 residues. Losses at the gene ends were 1 base for V and 4 bases for J; bases not matched to a gene: 11. Germline lookup yields CDR1 SGHRS and CDR2 YFSETQ. CDR3 region: CASSLSSRGRPADTQYF. In DNA, the CDR3 is TGCGCCAGCAGCTTGTCTAGCAGGGGGCGGCCCGCAGATACGCAGTATTTT.

This chain connects TRBV9 to TRBJ2-2; D not resolved. Germline assignment: CDR1 SGDLS and CDR2 YYNGEE. This CDR3 comprises 15 residues. The germline V and J ends were trimmed by 3 bases and 2 bases, with 11 bases remaining between them. This CDR3 is CASSEDGFNTGELFF. The CDR3 nucleotides read TGTGCCAGCAGCGAGGACGGATTCAACACCGGGGAGCTGTTTTTT.

The chain links TRBV28 to TRBJ1-3; D remains unclear. The V end was cut by 6 bases, the J end by 0 bases, with 18 bases between. This CDR3 contains 17 residues. Germline V lookup: CDR1 MDHEN, CDR2 SYDVKM. CDR3 bases: TGTGCCAGCAGCCAAAAGGTTTTTAGTCACTCTGGAAACACCATATATTTT. Its translation: CASSQKVFSHSGNTIYF.

The CDR3 spells CASSPQSSGNTIYF. The CDR3 DNA sequence: TGTGCCAGCTCACCACAGAGCTCTGGAAACACCATATATTTT. The rearrangement links TRBV18 to TRBJ1-3; no clear D. Per germline, CDR1 KGHSH and CDR2 LQKENI. The V end lost 1 base, the J end lost 0 bases, and 4 bases lay between the germline ends. The CDR3 is 14 amino acids.

The chain has TRBV5-1 and TRBJ2-3, with TRBD2 matching 9 bases. The V and J ends lost 2 bases and 3 bases, in that order; junction bases with no gene match: 4. The CDR3 is made up of 15 amino acids. CDR1 and CDR2 from the germline V gene are SGHRS and YFSETQ. CDR3 sequence reads: CASSFSGSGTDTQYF. In DNA form, the CDR3 reads TGCGCCAGCAGCTTTAGCGGGAGTGGAACAGATACGCAGTATTTT.

This clone has only one observation. The CDR3 DNA is TGTGCCAGCTCACCCTCCCGGGGAGATACCTACGAGCAGTACTTC. This encodes CASSPSRGDTYEQYF. The chain links TRBV18 to TRBJ2-7; perhaps TRBD2 as D (5 bases). The CDR3 extends over 15 amino acids. From germline, CDR1 is KGHSH and CDR2 LQKENI. The germline V and J ends were trimmed by 3 bases and 2 bases, with 14 bases remaining between them. Full variable domain (outside the CDR3, taken from reference TRBV18 and TRBJ2-7): NAGVMQNPRHLVRRRGQEARLRCSPMKGHSHVYWYRQLPEEGLKFMVYLQKENIIDESGMPKERFSAEFPKEGPSILRIQQVVRGDSAAYFCASSPSRGDTYEQYFGPGTRLTVT.

The rearrangement links TRBV7-3 to TRBJ2-3; D is tentatively TRBD1 or TRBD2 (5 bases each). CDR1 and CDR2 from the germline V gene are SGHTA and FQGTGA. This CDR3 is 14 amino acids long. V was cut by 3 bases and J by 4 bases, with 11 bases left in between. The CDR3 nucleotides are TGTGCCAGCAGCTTCGACAGAGGGGCAGATACGCAGTATTTT. It yields the protein CASSFDRGADTQYF.

The chain carries TRBV11-3 and TRBJ2-3; D call uncertain. V shed 5 bases and J shed 0 bases, with 3 bases lying between them. The length of the CDR3 is 12 residues. Germline V lookup: CDR1 SGHNT, CDR2 YENEEA. The CDR3 protein is CASSQSTDTQYF. CDR3 coding DNA: TGTGCCAGCAGCCAAAGCACAGATACGCAGTATTTT. Full variable domain (rest looked up from reference TRBV11-3 and TRBJ2-3): EAGVVQSPRYKIIEKKQPVAFWCNPISGHNTLYWYLQNLGQGPELLIRYENEEAVDDSQLPKDRFSAERLKGVDSTLKIQPAELGDSAVYLCASSQSTDTQYFGPGTRLTVL.

The chain has TRBV7-9 and TRBJ1-4; maybe TRBD1 (6 bases). Trimming pared 5 bases from V and 7 bases from J, leaving 14 bases between. This CDR3 is built from 14 residues. Germline CDR1 and CDR2: SEHNR and FQNEAQ (reference sequence). The chain's CDR3 is CASSNTGRLEKLFF. The CDR3 DNA sequence: TGTGCCAGCAGCAATACAGGGAGGCTTGAAAAACTGTTTTTT.

The chain carries TRBV27 and TRBJ1-1; D is ambiguous. This CDR3 is 13 amino acids long. Germline values: CDR1 MNHEY, CDR2 SMNVEV (reference sequence). V was trimmed by 4 bases and J by 0 bases, leaving 6 bases between them. CDR3 sequence: CASSYSMNTEAFF. The CDR3 DNA reads TGTGCCAGCAGTTATTCAATGAACACTGAAGCTTTCTTT.

The gene calls are TRBV5-1 and TRBJ2-7; tentative D call: TRBD1 (6 bases). The CDR3 consists of 13 residues. V was cut by 6 bases and J by 4 bases, with 14 bases left in between. Germline-derived CDR1 and CDR2 are SGHRS and YFSETQ. The CDR3 loop reads CASKRDTRYEQYF. CDR3 nucleotides: TGCGCCAGCAAGAGGGACACTCGTTACGAGCAGTACTTC.

The chain combines TRBV18 with TRBJ2-5; a possible D gene is TRBD2 (6 bases). Per germline, CDR1 KGHSH and CDR2 LQKENI. The CDR3 extends over 14 amino acids. The V end lost 2 bases, the J end lost 1 base, and 8 bases lay between the germline ends. The CDR3 reads CASSPLRGQETQYF. CDR3 in DNA: TGTGCCAGCTCACCATTGCGGGGCCAAGAGACCCAGTACTTC.

The CDR3 region is CASSQKRDNSNQPQHF. CDR3 coding DNA: TGTGCCAGCAGCCAAAAGAGGGACAATAGCAATCAGCCCCAGCATTTT. The chain couples TRBV14 to TRBJ1-5; tentative D call: TRBD1 (6 bases). Per the germline V gene, CDR1 is SGHDN and CDR2 is FVKESK. V gave up 2 bases and J gave up 0 bases, with 11 bases separating them. This CDR3 has 16 amino acids.

V and J are TRBV6-6 and TRBJ1-3; D remains ambiguous. V shed 7 bases and J shed 0 bases, with 4 bases lying between them. The length of the CDR3 is 12 residues. Germline CDR1 reads MNHNY; CDR2 reads SVGAGI (reference sequence). The CDR3 nucleotides read TGTGCCAGCACCCCCTCTGGAAACACCATATATTTT. Protein product: CASTPSGNTIYF.

The chain couples TRBV18 to TRBJ2-1, with D uncertain. This CDR3 is built from 15 residues. Deletions cut 2 bases from V and 0 bases from J, with 8 bases between. In germline, CDR1 is KGHSH, CDR2 LQKENI. This CDR3 is CASSPSSGSYNEQFF. The CDR3 nucleotides are TGTGCCAGCTCACCATCATCCGGCTCCTACAATGAGCAGTTCTTC.

This clone was counted once. The V and J genes are TRBV5-8 and TRBJ1-3; 8 nucleotides align to TRBD1. The germline CDR1 and CDR2 sequences are SGHTS and YDEGEE. The ends lost 4 bases at V and 2 bases at J; junction bases unmatched: 2. The CDR3 has 14 residues. CDR3 residues: CASSATGAGNTIYF. CDR3 nucleotides: TGTGCCAGCAGCGCGACAGGGGCTGGAAACACCATATATTTT.

V usage is TRBV19 and J usage is TRBJ1-5; 8 bases map to TRBD1. Germline-derived CDR1 and CDR2 are LNHDA and SQIVND (reference sequence). The J segment lost 7 bases and the V segment lost 3 bases, leaving 8 bases of the junction unmatched. This CDR3 is 15 amino acids long. The CDR3 sequence: CASSIGQGNTQPQHF. DNA for the CDR3: TGTGCCAGTAGTATTGGACAGGGCAATACCCAGCCCCAGCATTTT. Complete variable domain (other parts from reference TRBV19 and TRBJ1-5): DGGITQSPKYLFRKEGQNVTLSCEQNLNHDAMYWYRQDPGQGLRLIYYSQIVNDFQKGDIAEGYSVSREKKESFPLTVTSAQKNPTAFYLCASSIGQGNTQPQHFGDGTRLSIL.

The sample holds one count of this clone. The chain links TRBV5-1 to TRBJ2-3; 7 bases match TRBD2. The CDR3 totals 15 residues. The J segment lost 2 bases and the V segment lost 0 bases, leaving 3 bases of the junction unmatched. The V gene's germline CDR1 is SGHRS and CDR2 YFSETQ. As DNA, the CDR3 is TGCGCCAGCAGCTTGGTCGGGGGGATCACAGATACGCAGTATTTT. Amino acids: CASSLVGGITDTQYF. The entire variable domain, with the rest obtained from reference TRBV5-1 and TRBJ2-3, is as follows: KAGVTQTPRYLIKTRGQQVTLSCSPISGHRSVSWYQQTPGQGLQFLFEYFSETQRNKGNFPGRFSGRQFSNSRSEMNVSTLELGDSALYLCASSLVGGITDTQYFGPGTRLTVL.

The chain carries TRBV4-1 and TRBJ2-7; D is possibly TRBD2 (6 bases). The CDR3 runs to 16 residues. Trimming took 0 bases from V and 3 from J, leaving 15 bases between them. Germline V gives CDR1 MGHRA, CDR2 YSYEKL. As DNA, the CDR3 is TGCGCCAGCAGCCAAGAGACCAGGGAGGATTACTACGAGCAGTACTTC. Its translation is CASSQETREDYYEQYF.

The rearrangement links TRBV9 to TRBJ2-1, with no clear D. V was clipped by 0 bases and J by 2 bases, with 9 bases between them. Germline CDR1 reads SGDLS; CDR2 reads YYNGEE. This CDR3 has 15 amino acids. CDR3 residues: CASSVAGMAYNEQFF. Written as DNA, the CDR3 is TGTGCCAGCAGCGTAGCGGGCATGGCCTACAATGAGCAGTTCTTC.

In its sample, this clone was seen once. The chain carries TRBV27 and TRBJ2-7, with D hard to call. Germline V gene sequence: CDR1 MNHEY, CDR2 SMNVEV (reference sequence). The CDR3 has 13 amino acids. The V and J ends lost 6 bases and 6 bases respectively, with 15 bases between them. This CDR3 is CASRESPLGEQYF. The CDR3 bases are TGTGCCAGCAGGGAATCTCCCCTGGGCGAGCAGTACTTC.

This clone was observed a few times. The J gene is TRBJ1-5, the V gene TRBV18, with D tentatively TRBD1 (5 bases). CDR3 size: 12 residues. Trimming removed 8 bases at V and 4 bases at J, with 9 bases between. From germline, CDR1 is KGHSH and CDR2 LQKENI. The CDR3 sequence: CASTSGNQPQHF. CDR3 sequence (DNA): TGTGCCAGCACCTCAGGGAATCAGCCCCAGCATTTT.

The genes are TRBV5-1 and TRBJ2-7; D is unclear. CDR1 SGHRS and CDR2 YFSETQ come from the germline V gene. The CDR3 sequence is 15 residues long. Trimming stripped 3 bases from V and 5 bases from J, with 18 bases between. CDR3 DNA: TGCGCCAGCAGCTCCGTAAGGGCAGGCCCTAACGAGCAGTACTTC. Its translation is CASSSVRAGPNEQYF.

The rearrangement joins TRBV6-4 to TRBJ1-1; D gene unclear. CDR3 length: 15 residues. Trimming took 5 bases from V and 1 from J, leaving 14 bases between them. Germline V gives CDR1 MRHNA, CDR2 SNTAGT. The CDR3 region is CASSQDGLGNTEAFF. The CDR3 nucleotides are TGTGCCAGCAGTCAGGACGGGTTGGGGAACACTGAAGCTTTCTTT.